Listed below are T cell receptor beta chains from one sample, sequenced in a study of long-term antiretroviral therapy in people with HIV. The method was immunoSEQ multiplex PCR; TCRdb's version includes in-frame clones alone and lacks a portion of them. Of tens of thousands of clones in the sample, 78% were seen once. Specimen: unsorted PBMCs, collected 3.1 years after starting antiretroviral therapy. These receptor sequences come from a woman aged 50 to 65 with HIV. Both conserved end residues are part of each CDR3. The D gene is left open where the match is weak. Where a row states a size, it is once, few, many or the class of an expanded clone; other rows omit it.

>NA|TRBV2|TRBJ2-7|NA
CASSGIGTLFSYEQYF
TGTGCCAGCAGTGGGATTGGGACACTATTTTCCTACGAGCAGTACTTC
>NA|TRBV7-8|TRBJ2-3|NA
CASSLKGGAGTDTQYF
TGTGCCAGCAGCTTAAAGGGCGGGGCCGGCACAGATACGCAGTATTTT
>NA|TRBV18|TRBJ1-1|NA
CASSPREMNTEAFF
TGTGCCAGCTCACCGAGGGAAATGAACACTGAAGCTTTCTTT
>TRBD1|TRBV5-4|TRBJ2-2|NA
CASSSRQGDTGELFF
TGTGCCAGCAGCAGTAGACAGGGGGACACCGGGGAGCTGTTTTTT
>NA|TRBV19|TRBJ2-1|NA
CASSVVLNEQFF
TGTGCCAGTAGTGTTGTCTTGAATGAGCAGTTCTTC
>NA|TRBV11-2|TRBJ1-1|NA
CASSLLAGIHTEAFF
TGTGCCAGCAGCTTATTAGCGGGGATCCACACTGAAGCTTTCTTT
>NA|TRBV5-6|TRBJ2-5|NA
CASSTGVRLGETQYF
TGTGCCAGCAGCACTGGGGTGAGGTTGGGAGAGACCCAGTACTTC
>TRBD1|TRBV5-4|TRBJ2-7|NA
CASSKNRGYEQYF
TGTGCCAGCAGCAAAAACAGGGGTTACGAGCAGTACTTC
>NA|TRBV28|TRBJ2-3|NA
CASSFGSGLNTDTQYF
TGTGCCAGCAGTTTTGGAAGCGGGTTAAACACAGATACGCAGTATTTT
>TRBD1|TRBV7-3|TRBJ2-2|NA
CASSPTGGAAGELFF
TGTGCCAGCAGCCCAACAGGGGGCGCGGCCGGGGAGCTGTTTTTT
>NA|TRBV4-1|TRBJ2-7|NA
CASSPDVRMIHEQYF
TGCGCCAGCAGCCCGGACGTACGAATGATCCACGAGCAGTACTTC
>TRBD1|TRBV2|TRBJ1-2|few
CASSGDRYYGYTF
TGTGCCAGCAGTGGGGACAGATACTATGGCTACACCTTC
>NA|TRBV6-5|TRBJ1-1|NA
CASSYSGSRNTEAFF
TGTGCCAGCAGTTACTCGGGCAGCCGCAACACTGAAGCTTTCTTT
>NA|TRBV28|TRBJ2-4|NA
CASSLGGLAKNIQYF
TGTGCCAGCAGTTTAGGGGGTTTAGCCAAAAACATTCAGTACTTC
>TRBD1|TRBV5-1|TRBJ2-7|NA
CASSLGTGAYEQYF
TGCGCCAGCAGCTTGGGTACAGGGGCCTACGAGCAGTACTTC
>NA|TRBV7-2|TRBJ1-3|once
CASSLESGEGNTIYF
TGTGCCAGCAGCTTAGAATCAGGGGAAGGAAACACCATATATTTT